The 10 T cell receptor beta chains below come from one sample, sequenced in a study of graft-versus-host responses after intestinal transplantation. Antigen specificity for these receptors is unknown. TCRdb's table, derived via immunoSEQ multiplex PCR, lists solely in-frame clones and lacks some. The table records roughly 120,000 clones, around 95% of them present only once. The specimen was unstimulated CD8+ T cells sorted from spleen or lymph node cells, collected before intestinal transplant. These receptors were taken from a human donor who received an intestinal transplant.

The rearrangement uses TRBV28 and TRBJ2-7, with a possible D match to TRBD1 (5 bases). This CDR3 has 13 amino acids. V was shortened by 2 bases and J by 2 bases, with 7 bases between the two germline ends. CDR1 is MDHEN and CDR2 is SYDVKM in the germline V gene. DNA for the CDR3: TGTGCCAGCAGTTTAGACAGTACCTACGAGCAGTACTTC. Its protein product is CASSLDSTYEQYF.

This clone has only one observation. CDR3 in amino acids: CASRPQDRVSFYEQYF. The DNA of the CDR3 is TGTGCCAGCAGGCCACAGGACAGGGTATCCTTCTACGAGCAGTACTTC. This chain uses TRBV28 with TRBJ2-7, with 8 bases identical to TRBD1. The CDR3 has 16 amino acids. Germline V gene data show CDR1 as MDHEN and CDR2 as SYDVKM. V gave up 6 bases and J gave up 3 bases; unmatched junction bases: 13.

The V and J genes are TRBV4-3 and TRBJ1-1; 9 bases are shared with TRBD1. Germline V gives CDR1 LGHNA, CDR2 YSLEER. Trimming took 3 bases from V and 3 from J; bases not matched to a gene: 2. This CDR3 contains 14 residues. CDR3 protein: CASSQDRGYTEAFF. CDR3 nucleotide sequence: TGCGCCAGCAGCCAGGACAGGGGTTACACTGAAGCTTTCTTT.

The V and J genes are TRBV19 and TRBJ1-1, with D perhaps TRBD1 (5 bases). The CDR3 is 13 residues long. V lost 8 bases and J 3 bases, leaving 13 bases between the germline ends. Germline V gene lookup returns CDR1 LNHDA and CDR2 SQIVND (reference sequence). Here the CDR3 DNA reads TGTGCCAGTGGGGGAATACCGGACACTGAAGCTTTCTTT. Translation: CASGGIPDTEAFF.

This clone has only one observation. This chain uses TRBV11-2 with TRBJ1-1; D is possibly TRBD1 (6 bases). Trimming took off 5 bases at V and 3 bases at J, with 10 bases between the two ends. The CDR3 length is 13 residues. The germline CDR1 and CDR2 sequences are SGHAT and FQNNGV. The CDR3 spells CASSVQGYTEAFF. CDR3 sequence (DNA): TGTGCCAGCAGCGTACAGGGATACACTGAAGCTTTCTTT.

V and J are TRBV6-5 and TRBJ2-7; D is unclear. The CDR3 runs to 13 residues. The V and J ends lost 1 base and 2 bases respectively, with 6 bases between them. Germline V lookup: CDR1 MNHEY, CDR2 SVGAGI. The DNA for the CDR3 is TGTGCCAGCAGTTACTTCGTGGCCTACGAGCAGTACTTC. It yields the protein CASSYFVAYEQYF.

This clone has only one observation. The gene calls are TRBV19 and TRBJ1-5, with 8 bases that match TRBD1. Germline-derived CDR1 and CDR2 are LNHDA and SQIVND (reference sequence). CDR3 size: 14 residues. Trimming at V came to 5 bases and at J to 9 bases, leaving 9 bases not matched to a gene. The CDR3 sequence is CASSSDRAVRPQHF. The CDR3 nucleotides are TGTGCCAGTAGTTCGGACAGGGCGGTCCGGCCCCAGCATTTT.

The chain uses TRBV19 and TRBJ2-1, with TRBD2 identical over 10 bases. This CDR3 is 17 amino acids long. V dropped 2 bases and J dropped 2; count of bases not matched to a gene: 6. Germline CDR1 reads LNHDA; CDR2 reads SQIVND (reference sequence). This CDR3 reads CASSILAGAVTYNEQFF. As DNA, the CDR3 is TGTGCCAGTAGTATACTAGCGGGAGCCGTAACCTACAATGAGCAGTTCTTC.

V and J are TRBV27 and TRBJ1-2, with 8 positions matching TRBD1. Germline CDR1 and CDR2: MNHEY and SMNVEV (reference sequence). The CDR3 loop spans 14 amino acids. After removal of 4 bases from V and 2 bases from J, the junction contained 3 bases not matched to a gene. The CDR3 spells CASSWTGRNYGYTF. In DNA, the CDR3 is TGTGCCAGCAGTTGGACAGGGCGGAACTATGGCTACACCTTC.

The rearrangement joins TRBV27 to TRBJ2-7, with D possibly matching TRBD1 (7 bases). There are 15 residues in the CDR3. The V end was cut by 3 bases, the J end by 2 bases, with 14 bases between. Germline V lookup: CDR1 MNHEY, CDR2 SMNVEV (reference sequence). CDR3 residues: CASSLDSGGTYEQYF. CDR3 nucleotides: TGTGCCAGCAGTTTGGACTCAGGGGGGACCTACGAGCAGTACTTC.